These 29 T cell receptor beta chains originate from one sample sequenced in a study of blood T cell repertoires in COVID-19. Assay: immunoSEQ multiplex PCR; the TCRdb copy retains only in-frame clones and omits some. Counted here are around 30,000 clones, around 77% occurring once; the ten biggest clones make up 16%. Specimen: peripheral blood. The receptors stem from a human donor in a cohort sampled during active COVID-19.

The chain combines TRBV29-1 with TRBJ1-1; D is ambiguous. Germline assignment: CDR1 SQVTM and CDR2 ANQGSEA. CDR3 length: 13 amino acids. V lost 0 bases and J 3 bases, leaving 8 bases between the germline ends. CDR3 residues: CSVEDRGYTEAFF. CDR3 bases: TGCAGCGTTGAAGATCGAGGGTACACTGAAGCTTTCTTT.

CDR3 sequence: CSASRDPGGREQFF. CDR3 coding DNA: TGCAGTGCTAGTCGAGATCCCGGGGGAAGGGAGCAGTTCTTC. The J gene is TRBJ2-1, the V gene TRBV20-1; TRBD2 is a possible D gene (6 bases). Trimming stripped 3 bases from V and 10 bases from J, with 19 bases between. Germline CDR1 is DFQATT and CDR2 is SNEGSKA (reference sequence). This CDR3 spans 14 amino acids.

J is TRBJ2-5 and V is TRBV20-1; 7 bases match TRBD2. The CDR3 has 15 amino acids. Per germline, CDR1 DFQATT and CDR2 SNEGSKA (reference sequence). The V gene end was trimmed by 3 bases and the J gene end by 5 bases; junction bases not matched to a gene: 12. CDR3 sequence reads: CSASAERGVRETQYF. The DNA of the CDR3 is TGCAGTGCTAGTGCCGAACGGGGGGTCCGGGAGACCCAGTACTTC.

CDR3 DNA: TGTGCCAGCAGCCGGGTAAGCGGGGGAAAGGATACGCAGTATTTT. It yields the protein CASSRVSGGKDTQYF. This chain uses TRBV3-1 (or the pseudogene TRBV3-2) with TRBJ2-3, with TRBD2 matching 8 bases. Germline lookup yields CDR1 LGHDT and CDR2 YNNKEL (reference sequence). V lost 4 bases, J lost 6 bases, and 9 bases stayed unmatched. This CDR3 comprises 15 residues.

The chain links TRBV4-2 to TRBJ1-2; 7 positions agree with TRBD1. Trimming took 1 base from V and 13 from J; bases not matched to a gene: 9. The germline CDR1 and CDR2 sequences are LGHNA and YNFKEQ. This CDR3 region has 13 residues. In nucleotides, the CDR3 is TGTGCCAGCAGCCAAGCCGCGAGACAGGGTAGCACCTTC. It yields the protein CASSQAARQGSTF.

This sequence joins TRBV7-2 and TRBJ2-3; D gene uncertain. V was cut by 0 bases and J by 2 bases, with 3 bases left in between. The CDR3 sequence is 13 residues long. The V gene's germline CDR1 is SGHTA and CDR2 FQGNSA. CDR3 nucleotides: TGTGCCAGCAGCTTAGCCTACACAGATACGCAGTATTTT. Residues: CASSLAYTDTQYF.

J is TRBJ1-2 and V is TRBV18; TRBD1 matches 8 bases. The CDR3 has 14 residues. Germline V gives CDR1 KGHSH, CDR2 LQKENI. Trimming at V came to 3 bases and at J to 7 bases, leaving 7 bases not matched to a gene. The CDR3 DNA sequence: TGTGCCAGCTCACCGGCAGGGGGCGCGGGTGGCTACACCTTC. Amino acids: CASSPAGGAGGYTF.

The chain couples TRBV6-5 to TRBJ2-1, with TRBD2 matching 7 bases. The CDR3 totals 15 residues. The J segment lost 0 bases and the V segment lost 2 bases, leaving 1 base of the junction unmatched. Germline CDR1 is MNHEY and CDR2 is SVGAGI. The CDR3 here is CASSYGGSSYNEQFF. The CDR3 coding sequence is TGTGCCAGCAGTTACGGCGGGAGCTCCTACAATGAGCAGTTCTTC.

This clone was observed a single time. CDR3 protein: CASRGQGAAQPQHF. CDR3 nucleotide sequence: TGTGCCAGCAGGGGGCAGGGGGCGGCTCAGCCCCAGCATTTT. V is TRBV28 and J is TRBJ1-5; 8 positions agree with TRBD1. Trimming at V came to 6 bases and at J to 6 bases, leaving 7 bases not matched to a gene. The CDR3 is 14 residues long. Per the germline V gene, CDR1 is MDHEN and CDR2 is SYDVKM.

In this sample, this clone turned up once. CDR3 nucleotides: TGTGCCTGGAGCGAATATTCCGGGAGACTCAATCAGCCCCAGCATTTT. Translating it yields CAWSEYSGRLNQPQHF. This chain links TRBV30 with TRBJ1-5, with no clear D. V lost 3 bases to trimming and J lost 3 bases, with 18 bases between them. The CDR3 is 16 amino acids. The germline V gene encodes CDR1 GTSNPN and CDR2 SVGIG (reference sequence).

CDR3 in DNA: TGTGCCAGCAGCTTAGATTTCGCCAGGAACGCTTTCTTT. It specifies CASSLDFARNAFF. V and J are TRBV7-8 and TRBJ1-1, with D unclear. Germline loops: CDR1 SGHVS, CDR2 FQNEAQ. V was pared by 1 base and J by 11 bases, with 14 bases between. The length of the CDR3 is 13 residues.

The chain has TRBV7-2 and TRBJ2-2; 7 nucleotides line up with TRBD1. CDR3 length: 14 residues. The V and J ends lost 4 bases and 4 bases, in that order; junction bases with no gene match: 3. Germline CDR1 is SGHTA and CDR2 is FQGNSA. In DNA form, the CDR3 reads TGTGCCAGCAGCTCGGCAGGGGGCACCGGGGAGCTGTTTTTT. It is translated as CASSSAGGTGELFF.

This clone was detected only a few times. The J gene is TRBJ2-2, the V gene TRBV27; D is perhaps TRBD1 (6 bases). V shed 6 bases and J shed 3 bases, with 17 bases lying between them. Per the germline V gene, CDR1 is MNHEY and CDR2 is SMNVEV (reference sequence). This CDR3 has 16 residues. CDR3 bases: TGTGCCAGCAGGGCACAGGGCGCGTGGGACACCGGGGAGCTGTTTTTT. Translated: CASRAQGAWDTGELFF.

The chain joins TRBV5-5 to TRBJ2-7; 12 bases are shared with TRBD2. Losses at the gene ends were 3 bases for V and 2 bases for J; bases not matched to a gene: 6. CDR1 SGHKS and CDR2 YYEKEE come from the germline V gene (reference sequence). The CDR3 contains 16 residues. The CDR3 is CASSSLRLAGAYEQYF. The CDR3 coding sequence is TGTGCCAGCAGCTCCCTCCGACTAGCGGGGGCCTACGAGCAGTACTTC.

The chain combines TRBV28 with TRBJ2-2; D perhaps matches TRBD1 (6 bases). V was pared by 2 bases and J by 4 bases, with 14 bases between. CDR3 length equals 16 residues. In germline, CDR1 is MDHEN, CDR2 SYDVKM. This CDR3 reads CASSLGFTGFTGELFF. In DNA, the CDR3 is TGTGCCAGCAGTTTAGGTTTCACAGGGTTCACCGGGGAGCTGTTTTTT.

V gene TRBV27 combines with J gene TRBJ2-2, with a weak D call TRBD1 (6 bases). Germline-derived CDR1 and CDR2 are MNHEY and SMNVEV (reference sequence). This CDR3 has 15 residues. V was clipped by 6 bases and J by 0 bases, with 11 bases between them. CDR3 residues: CASRDSNANTGELFF. DNA for the CDR3: TGTGCCAGCAGGGACAGCAACGCGAACACCGGGGAGCTGTTTTTT.

The chain has TRBV19 and TRBJ2-2; TRBD2 agrees at 7 bases. Trimming removed 7 bases from V and 2 bases from J; junction bases left unmatched: 4. The CDR3 totals 14 residues. CDR1 and CDR2 from the germline V gene are LNHDA and SQIVND (reference sequence). CDR3 bases: TGTGCCAGTAACCGGGGGGTCAACACCGGGGAGCTGTTTTTT. Translation: CASNRGVNTGELFF.

The rearrangement links TRBV7-2 to TRBJ2-5, with TRBD2 matching over 8 bases. From germline, CDR1 is SGHTA and CDR2 FQGNSA. The CDR3 runs 19 residues. Trimming at V came to 2 bases and at J to 7 bases, leaving 21 bases not matched to a gene. CDR3 bases: TGTGCCAGCAGCTTAAAGGAAGGAGCGGGAGCAATAAGGGGGGGGACCCAGTACTTC. Residues: CASSLKEGAGAIRGGTQYF.

V gene TRBV7-2 combines with J gene TRBJ2-5; the D gene is possibly TRBD1 (5 bases). Trimming took 5 bases from V and 2 from J, leaving 12 bases between them. The CDR3 consists of 14 residues. The V gene's germline CDR1 is SGHTA and CDR2 FQGNSA. The CDR3 protein is CASSNRRDQETQYF. The CDR3 DNA reads TGTGCCAGCAGCAACCGCAGGGATCAAGAGACCCAGTACTTC.

CDR3 residues: CASSPPPRGLYGELFF. DNA of the CDR3: TGTGCCAGCAGCCCCCCTCCCAGGGGATTGTACGGGGAGCTGTTTTTT. The V gene is TRBV7-2, the J gene TRBJ2-2; weak D call: TRBD1 (6 bases). V lost 5 bases to trimming and J lost 7 bases, with 20 bases between them. The CDR3 loop spans 16 amino acids. Looked up from germline, CDR1 is SGHTA and CDR2 is FQGNSA.

DNA for the CDR3: TGTGCCAGCAGACCCCCAGACAGGTTTAGCAATCAGCCCCAGCATTTT. Protein product: CASRPPDRFSNQPQHF. J is TRBJ1-5 and V is TRBV28, with D tentatively TRBD1 (6 bases). The V end was cut by 6 bases, the J end by 0 bases, with 15 bases between. This CDR3 comprises 16 residues. The germline V gene has CDR1 MDHEN and CDR2 SYDVKM.

The chain is built from TRBV3-1 (or the pseudogene TRBV3-2) and TRBJ1-2; tentatively, D is TRBD1 (6 bases). The CDR3 contains 14 residues. Trimming stripped 4 bases from V and 7 bases from J, with 16 bases between. Per germline, CDR1 LGHDT and CDR2 YNNKEL (reference sequence). CDR3 sequence reads: CASSLGQLSRGYTF. CDR3 DNA sequence: TGTGCCAGCAGCCTCGGACAGTTAAGTCGTGGCTACACCTTC.

The chain has TRBV18 and TRBJ2-3; D is ambiguous. This CDR3 has 13 amino acids. Trimming cost V 3 bases and J 2 bases, with 6 bases left between them. Germline V gene sequence: CDR1 KGHSH, CDR2 LQKENI. The CDR3 sequence is CASSPRPTDTQYF. CDR3 coding DNA: TGTGCCAGCTCACCGCGCCCCACAGATACGCAGTATTTT.

The chain uses TRBV11-2 and TRBJ2-5; 11 bases are a match to TRBD1. The CDR3 is 16 amino acids. V trimming: 4 bases; J trimming: 0 bases; junction bases outside the gene matches: 4. In germline, CDR1 is SGHAT, CDR2 FQNNGV. The CDR3 protein is CASSSGTGGYQETQYF. The CDR3, as DNA: TGTGCCAGCAGCTCTGGGACAGGGGGGTACCAAGAGACCCAGTACTTC.

This chain connects TRBV2 to TRBJ1-6; 11 bases map to TRBD1. The CDR3 covers 16 residues. V was clipped by 5 bases and J by 9 bases; unmatched bases: 9. Germline V gives CDR1 SNHLY, CDR2 FYNNEI. The CDR3 reads CASSQRRDRGFSPLHF. DNA for the CDR3: TGTGCCAGCAGTCAAAGAAGGGACAGGGGGTTTTCACCCCTCCACTTT.

This chain uses TRBV4-1 with TRBJ2-3, with 10 bases lining up with TRBD2. Unmatched junction bases numbered 7, after V lost 0 bases and J lost 1 base. Germline V lookup: CDR1 MGHRA, CDR2 YSYEKL. The CDR3 sequence is 18 residues long. DNA for the CDR3: TGCGCCAGCAGCCAAGAGGGCGCTAGCGGGGGACGCACAGATACGCAGTATTTT. It yields the protein CASSQEGASGGRTDTQYF.

The rearrangement joins TRBV27 to TRBJ2-1; a possible D gene is TRBD2 (6 bases). Trimming pared 0 bases from V and 6 bases from J, leaving 12 bases between. Germline-derived CDR1 and CDR2 are MNHEY and SMNVEV (reference sequence). The CDR3 contains 15 residues. In DNA form, the CDR3 reads TGTGCCAGCAGTTTATCAGGGGCGCGGGGCAATGAGCAGTTCTTC. Protein: CASSLSGARGNEQFF.

The chain combines TRBV6-1 with TRBJ1-3, with unresolved D. The CDR3 covers 11 residues. The V and J ends lost 0 bases and 14 bases respectively, with 8 bases between them. Looked up from germline, CDR1 is MNHNS and CDR2 is SASEGT. CDR3 in amino acids: CASSEAGGVYF. CDR3 coding DNA: TGTGCCAGCAGTGAAGCGGGCGGGGTATATTTT.

By share of the sample, this clone is medium-sized (0.01 to 0.1%). The chain links TRBV23-1 to TRBJ2-7; 9 positions match TRBD1. TRBV23-1 is an ORF, with its function uncertain. Trimming at V came to 4 bases and at J to 0 bases, leaving 1 base not matched to a gene. The CDR3 contains 14 residues. For the CDR3, the DNA is TGCGCCAGCAGTCGACAGGGGGTCTCCTACGAGCAGTACTTC. Amino acids: CASSRQGVSYEQYF.